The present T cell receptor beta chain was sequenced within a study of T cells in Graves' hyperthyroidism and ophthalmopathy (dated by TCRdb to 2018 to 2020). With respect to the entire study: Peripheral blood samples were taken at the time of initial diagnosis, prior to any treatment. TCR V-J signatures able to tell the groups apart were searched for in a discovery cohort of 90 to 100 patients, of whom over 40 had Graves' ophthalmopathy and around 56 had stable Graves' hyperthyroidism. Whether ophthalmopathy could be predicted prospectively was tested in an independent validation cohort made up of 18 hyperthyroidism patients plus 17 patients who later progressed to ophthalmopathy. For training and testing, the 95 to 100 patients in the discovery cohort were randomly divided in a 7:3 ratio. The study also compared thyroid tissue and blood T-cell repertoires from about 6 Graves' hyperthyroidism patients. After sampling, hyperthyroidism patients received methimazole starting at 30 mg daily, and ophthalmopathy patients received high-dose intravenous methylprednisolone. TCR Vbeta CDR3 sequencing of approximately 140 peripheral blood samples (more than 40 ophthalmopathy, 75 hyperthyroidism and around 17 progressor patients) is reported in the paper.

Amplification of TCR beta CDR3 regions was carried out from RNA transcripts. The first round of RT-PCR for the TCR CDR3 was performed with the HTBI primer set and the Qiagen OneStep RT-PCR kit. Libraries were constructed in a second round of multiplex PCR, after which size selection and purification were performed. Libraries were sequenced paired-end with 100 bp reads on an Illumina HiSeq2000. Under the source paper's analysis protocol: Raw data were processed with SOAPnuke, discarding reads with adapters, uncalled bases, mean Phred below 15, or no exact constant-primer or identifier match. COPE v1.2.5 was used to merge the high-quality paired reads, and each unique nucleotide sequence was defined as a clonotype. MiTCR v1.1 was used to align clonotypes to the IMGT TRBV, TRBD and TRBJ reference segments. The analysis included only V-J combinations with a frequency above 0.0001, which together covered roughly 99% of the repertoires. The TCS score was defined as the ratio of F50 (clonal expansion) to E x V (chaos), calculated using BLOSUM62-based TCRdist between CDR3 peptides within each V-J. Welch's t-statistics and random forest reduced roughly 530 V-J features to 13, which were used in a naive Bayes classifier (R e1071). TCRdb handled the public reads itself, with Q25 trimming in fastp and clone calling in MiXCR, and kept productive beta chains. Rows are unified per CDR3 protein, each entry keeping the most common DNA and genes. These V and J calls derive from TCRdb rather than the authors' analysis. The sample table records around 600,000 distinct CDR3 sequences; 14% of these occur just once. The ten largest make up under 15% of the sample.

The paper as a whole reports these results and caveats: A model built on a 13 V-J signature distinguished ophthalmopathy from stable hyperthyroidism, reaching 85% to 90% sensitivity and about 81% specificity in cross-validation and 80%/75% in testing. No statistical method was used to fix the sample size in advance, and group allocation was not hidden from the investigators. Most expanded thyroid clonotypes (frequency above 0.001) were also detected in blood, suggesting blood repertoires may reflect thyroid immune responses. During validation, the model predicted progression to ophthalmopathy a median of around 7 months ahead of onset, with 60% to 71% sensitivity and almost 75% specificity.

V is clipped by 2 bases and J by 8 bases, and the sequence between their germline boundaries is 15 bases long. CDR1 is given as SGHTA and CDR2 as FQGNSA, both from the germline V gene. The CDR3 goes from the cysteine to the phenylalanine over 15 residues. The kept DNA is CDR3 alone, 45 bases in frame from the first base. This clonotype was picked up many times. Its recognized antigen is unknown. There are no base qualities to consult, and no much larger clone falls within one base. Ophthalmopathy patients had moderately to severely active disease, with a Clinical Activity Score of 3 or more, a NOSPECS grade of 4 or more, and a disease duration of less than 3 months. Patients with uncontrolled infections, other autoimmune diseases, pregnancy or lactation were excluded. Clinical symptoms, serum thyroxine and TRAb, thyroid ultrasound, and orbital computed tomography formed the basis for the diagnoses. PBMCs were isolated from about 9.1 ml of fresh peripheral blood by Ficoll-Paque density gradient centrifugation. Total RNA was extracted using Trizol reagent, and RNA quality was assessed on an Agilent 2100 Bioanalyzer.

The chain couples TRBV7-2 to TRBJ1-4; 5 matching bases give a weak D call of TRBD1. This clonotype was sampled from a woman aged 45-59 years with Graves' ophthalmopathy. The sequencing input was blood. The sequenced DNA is TGTGCCAGCAGCTTATCGATTGGGACTGAGGAAAAACTGTTTTTT. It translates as CASSLSIGTEEKLFF.